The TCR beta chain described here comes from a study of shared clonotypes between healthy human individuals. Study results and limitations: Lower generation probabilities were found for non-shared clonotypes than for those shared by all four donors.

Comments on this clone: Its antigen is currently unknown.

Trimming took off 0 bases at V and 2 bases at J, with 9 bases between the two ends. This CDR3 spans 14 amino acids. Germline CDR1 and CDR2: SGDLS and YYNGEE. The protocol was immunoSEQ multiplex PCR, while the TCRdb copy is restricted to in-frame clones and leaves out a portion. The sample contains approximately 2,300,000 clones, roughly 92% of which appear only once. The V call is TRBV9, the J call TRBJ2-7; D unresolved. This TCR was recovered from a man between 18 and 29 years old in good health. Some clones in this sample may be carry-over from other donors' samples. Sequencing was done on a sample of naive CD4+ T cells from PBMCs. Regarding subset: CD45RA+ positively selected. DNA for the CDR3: TGTGCCAGCAGCGTAGGCCAGCTAACCTACGAGCAGTACTTC. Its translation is CASSVGQLTYEQYF.